These T cell receptor beta chains were read from a single sample in a study of cytomegalovirus exposure and HLA in healthy donors. Profiling relied on immunoSEQ multiplex PCR, and the TCRdb table lists in-frame clones only, not all of them. The sample includes more than 60,000 clones, around 96% of them seen just once. Sample: PBMCs. The receptors were gathered from a woman under 30 in good health and CMV-seropositive. The CDR3 runs from the conserved cysteine through the conserved F or W. Each record gives: J gene, clone size, D gene, V gene, CDR3 length, CDR3 protein, CDR3 DNA. The D gene is left open where the match is weak. Expanded clones get a size class; other rows say once, few or many, or leave the size out.

TRBJ2-1 | . | TRBD2 | TRBV5-5 | 17 | CASSFLAGATHYNEQFF | TGTGCCAGCAGCTTTTTAGCGGGAGCGACCCACTACAATGAGCAGTTCTTC
TRBJ2-7 | . | . | TRBV5-8 | 12 | CASSLRVYEQYF | TGTGCCAGCAGCCTCAGGGTCTACGAGCAGTACTTC
TRBJ2-1 | . | TRBD2 | TRBV19 | 15 | CASSPGLAGYNEQFF | TGTGCCAGTAGTCCCGGACTAGCGGGGTACAATGAGCAGTTCTTC
TRBJ2-3 | . | TRBD2 | TRBV2 | 16 | CASSVRLAGGTDTQYF | TGTGCCAGCAGTGTGCGACTAGCGGGGGGCACAGATACGCAGTATTTT
TRBJ2-2 | . | . | TRBV4-3 | 18 | CASSQDLAIGGLTGELFF | TGCGCCAGCAGCCAAGATCTGGCTATCGGGGGGCTTACCGGGGAGCTGTTTTTT
TRBJ2-2 | . | . | TRBV5-6 | 15 | CASSFGLLNTGELFF | TGTGCCAGCAGCTTCGGCCTACTAAACACCGGGGAGCTGTTTTTT
TRBJ2-1 | . | TRBD2 | TRBV2 | 13 | CASTLAGGPEQFF | TGTGCCAGCACGCTAGCGGGAGGGCCTGAGCAGTTCTTC
TRBJ2-7 | . | TRBD1 | TRBV29-1 | 11 | CSVLTGGEQYF | TGCAGCGTGCTTACAGGGGGCGAGCAGTACTTC
TRBJ2-7 | . | TRBD2 | TRBV7-2 | 15 | CASSPRTSGAYEQYF | TGTGCCAGCAGCCCCCGGACTAGCGGGGCTTACGAGCAGTACTTC
TRBJ2-3 | once | . | TRBV30 | 13 | CAWGQGGTDTQYF | TGTGCCTGGGGACAGGGAGGGACAGATACGCAGTATTTT
TRBJ2-1 | . | . | TRBV27 | 13 | CASSLTGFNEQFF | TGTGCCAGCAGTTTAACAGGGTTCAATGAGCAGTTCTTC
TRBJ2-7 | . | . | TRBV4-3 | 15 | CASSQERLGVAEQYF | TGCGCCAGCAGCCAAGAAAGATTAGGGGTGGCCGAGCAGTACTTC
TRBJ2-3 | . | . | TRBV2 | 14 | CASFSAELTDTQYF | TGTGCCAGCTTCTCAGCGGAGCTCACAGATACGCAGTATTTT
TRBJ2-7 | few | . | TRBV4-1 | 17 | CASSQDVRLDGTYEQYF | TGCGCCAGCAGCCAAGATGTGAGATTGGACGGGACCTACGAGCAGTACTTC
TRBJ2-5 | . | TRBD2 | TRBV5-6 | 16 | CASSLGGLAGTETQYF | TGTGCCAGCAGCTTGGGAGGGCTAGCGGGAACAGAGACCCAGTACTTC
TRBJ2-7 | . | . | TRBV9 | 15 | CASSPTGASSYEQYF | TGTGCCAGCAGCCCAACCGGAGCTTCCTCCTACGAGCAGTACTTC
TRBJ1-2 | . | . | TRBV5-4 | 13 | CASSLEGGKGYTF | TGTGCCAGCAGCTTGGAAGGGGGTAAGGGCTACACCTTC
TRBJ2-5 | . | . | TRBV4-3 | 14 | CASSQEIGWETQYF | TGCGCCAGCAGCCAAGAGATCGGGTGGGAGACCCAGTACTTC
TRBJ2-1 | . | TRBD1 | TRBV19 | 15 | CASTSTGSGYNEQFF | TGTGCCAGTACCTCGACAGGGAGTGGGTACAATGAGCAGTTCTTC
TRBJ2-3 | . | . | TRBV28 | 15 | CASSLFGGSTDTQYF | TGTGCCAGCAGTTTATTCGGCGGAAGCACAGATACGCAGTATTTT
TRBJ2-1 | . | TRBD1 | TRBV28 | 15 | CASSRTGSGYNEQFF | TGTGCCAGCAGTCGGACAGGGTCGGGATACAATGAGCAGTTCTTC
TRBJ2-7 | . | TRBD2 | TRBV7-9 | 15 | CASSLTGLVSYEQYF | TGTGCCAGCAGCCTGACGGGACTAGTGTCCTACGAGCAGTACTTC
TRBJ1-5 | . | . | TRBV7-6 | 16 | CASSLARLIVHQPQHF | TGTGCCAGCAGCTTAGCGCGTCTTATTGTGCATCAGCCCCAGCATTTT
TRBJ1-2 | once | TRBD1 | TRBV28 | 14 | CASSVYRGSYGYTF | TGTGCCAGCAGTGTGTACAGGGGAAGCTATGGCTACACCTTC
TRBJ1-1 | once | TRBD1 | TRBV5-6 | 16 | CASSFTGTGRSIEAFF | TGTGCCAGCAGCTTTACAGGGACAGGGAGGAGCATTGAAGCTTTCTTT
TRBJ2-7 | . | TRBD2 | TRBV7-2 | 16 | CASSSTGTSGVLKQYF | TGTGCCAGCAGCTCGACGGGGACTAGCGGAGTTTTAAAGCAGTACTTC
TRBJ2-7 | . | TRBD1 | TRBV10-1 | 16 | CASSEVIGTESYEQYF | TGCGCCAGCAGTGAGGTAATTGGGACAGAATCCTACGAGCAGTACTTC
TRBJ2-7 | . | TRBD1 | TRBV19 | 14 | CASSERGTGTEQYF | TGTGCCAGTAGTGAGAGAGGGACAGGTACCGAGCAGTACTTC
TRBJ2-7 | few | . | TRBV4-3 | 14 | CASSLTHSSYEQYF | TGCGCCAGCAGCCTAACCCACAGCTCCTACGAGCAGTACTTC
TRBJ2-7 | once | . | TRBV13 | 15 | CASSLGYQASYEQYF | TGTGCCAGCAGCTTAGGTTACCAGGCCTCCTACGAGCAGTACTTC
TRBJ2-1 | . | . | TRBV7-9 | 19 | CASSLDSGFGPPSYNEQFF | TGTGCCAGCAGCTTAGATTCAGGGTTCGGACCGCCCTCCTACAATGAGCAGTTCTTC
TRBJ2-7 | . | . | TRBV4-3 | 15 | CASSQDRGGSYEQYF | TGCGCCAGCAGCCAAGATCGGGGTGGCTCCTACGAGCAGTACTTC
TRBJ2-3 | . | . | TRBV30 | 16 | CAWSSRLALITDTQYF | TGTGCCTGGAGCTCAAGGCTAGCGCTGATCACAGATACGCAGTATTTT
TRBJ2-1 | . | . | TRBV4-2 | 16 | CASSQQASDPYNEQFF | TGTGCCAGCAGCCAACAAGCTAGCGACCCGTACAATGAGCAGTTCTTC
TRBJ2-5 | once | TRBD2 | TRBV11-3 | 15 | CASSLRGLVGETQYF | TGTGCCAGCAGCTTACGGGGACTAGTAGGAGAGACCCAGTACTTC
TRBJ2-7 | . | TRBD1 | TRBV6-1 | 15 | CASSEPGQVSYEQYF | TGTGCCAGCAGTGAACCTGGACAGGTTTCCTACGAGCAGTACTTC
TRBJ1-1 | . | TRBD1 | TRBV30 | 15 | CAWNIRQGARVEAFF | TGTGCCTGGAATATTAGACAGGGGGCGAGGGTTGAAGCTTTCTTT
TRBJ2-3 | . | TRBD2 | TRBV29-1 | 19 | CSVEPRGIAGAASTDTQYF | TGCAGCGTTGAACCCCGAGGAATAGCGGGAGCCGCTAGCACAGATACGCAGTATTTT
TRBJ2-2 | . | . | TRBV11-2 | 16 | CASSLSGRVDTGELFF | TGTGCCAGCAGCTTATCGGGAAGGGTTGACACCGGGGAGCTGTTTTTT
TRBJ1-5 | once | . | TRBV5-1 | 13 | CASSPERNQPQHF | TGCGCCAGCAGCCCCGAGAGAAATCAGCCCCAGCATTTT
TRBJ2-1 | . | . | TRBV4-3 | 15 | CASSQDPSSYNEQFF | TGCGCCAGCAGCCAAGATCCCAGCTCCTACAATGAGCAGTTCTTC
TRBJ2-2 | . | . | TRBV9 | 16 | CASSFQAGDFTGELFF | TGTGCCAGCAGCTTCCAAGCGGGTGATTTCACCGGGGAGCTGTTTTTT
TRBJ2-5 | . | TRBD1 | TRBV6-6 | 15 | CASSYWDRGGETQYF | TGTGCCAGCAGTTACTGGGACAGGGGAGGAGAGACCCAGTACTTC
TRBJ2-3 | . | . | TRBV4-1 | 12 | CASSQVLDTQYF | TGCGCCAGCAGCCAAGTCCTCGATACGCAGTATTTT
TRBJ2-7 | . | . | TRBV27 | 17 | CASSSPRLTGEGYEQYF | TGTGCCAGCAGTTCCCCTCGTCTGACAGGGGAGGGCTACGAGCAGTACTTC
TRBJ2-3 | . | . | TRBV6-5 | 15 | CASSYRGSFTDTQYF | TGTGCCAGCAGTTACAGGGGCAGTTTCACAGATACGCAGTATTTT
TRBJ2-1 | . | TRBD2 | TRBV5-1 | 15 | CASSLEGSGRGEQFF | TGCGCCAGCAGCTTGGAGGGTAGCGGGAGGGGTGAGCAGTTCTTC
TRBJ1-5 | once | . | TRBV27 | 14 | CASSDTYSNQPQHF | TGTGCCAGCAGTGACACCTATAGCAATCAGCCCCAGCATTTT
TRBJ2-1 | . | . | TRBV11-1 | 17 | CASSLGPTGGEENEQFF | TGTGCCAGCAGCCTCGGCCCAACAGGAGGGGAAGAGAATGAGCAGTTCTTC
TRBJ2-3 | . | TRBD2 | TRBV2 | 17 | CASSDEILAGVSDTQYF | TGTGCCAGCAGTGACGAGATCCTAGCGGGAGTTTCAGATACGCAGTATTTT
TRBJ1-1 | . | . | TRBV2 | 13 | CASRRGVSTEAFF | TGTGCCAGCAGGCGGGGGGTTAGCACTGAAGCTTTCTTT